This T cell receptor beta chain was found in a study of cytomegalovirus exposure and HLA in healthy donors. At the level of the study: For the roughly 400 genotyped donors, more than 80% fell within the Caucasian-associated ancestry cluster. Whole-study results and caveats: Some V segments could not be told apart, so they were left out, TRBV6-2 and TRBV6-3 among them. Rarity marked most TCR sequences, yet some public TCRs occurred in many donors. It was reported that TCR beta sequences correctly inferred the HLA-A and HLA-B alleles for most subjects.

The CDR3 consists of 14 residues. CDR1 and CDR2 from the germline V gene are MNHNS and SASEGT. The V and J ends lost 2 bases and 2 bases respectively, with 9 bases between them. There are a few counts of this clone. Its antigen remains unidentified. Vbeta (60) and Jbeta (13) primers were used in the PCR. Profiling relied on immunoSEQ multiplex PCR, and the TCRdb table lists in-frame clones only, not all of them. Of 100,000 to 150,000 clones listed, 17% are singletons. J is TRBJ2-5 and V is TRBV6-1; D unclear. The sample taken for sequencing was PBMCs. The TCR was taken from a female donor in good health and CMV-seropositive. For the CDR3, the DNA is TGTGCCAGCAGTGAATGGCCCGGGCAAGAGACCCAGTACTTC. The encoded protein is CASSEWPGQETQYF.